This T cell receptor beta chain was obtained from a study of shared clonotypes between healthy human individuals. Germline CDR1 SGHVS, CDR2 FNYEAQ. The CDR3 length is 16 residues. V shed 1 base and J shed 1 base, with 13 bases lying between them. All donors were healthy HIV-negative adults lacking recent acute infections or vaccinations. Sequencing was performed with immunoSEQ multiplex PCR; in TCRdb, only in-frame clones are kept and a portion is missing. The table shows approximately 500,000 clones, with 95% to 97% occurring only once. The TCR comes from a woman aged 25 to 45 in good health. The genes are TRBV7-6 and TRBJ2-5, with D tentatively TRBD2 (6 bases). Sequencing was performed on naive CD4+ T cells sorted from blood. As to subset: CD45RA+ positively selected. Written as DNA, the CDR3 is TGTGCCAGCAGCTTAGTTGGCGGGGTAACCCAAGAGACCCAGTACTTC. Its translation is CASSLVGGVTQETQYF.